The clone carrying this T cell receptor beta chain was seen a handful of times. PBMCs numbering at least 6.5 million were isolated per sample. The data stem from a study of blood T cells in healthy people across ages. CDR3 size: 17 residues. Germline values: CDR1 MNHEY, CDR2 SVGEGT. Trimming removed 0 bases from V and 4 bases from J, with 18 bases in between. A sample-barcoded 5' primer and a J-beta primer mix were used in a second PCR of roughly 7 to 11 cycles. TCRdb reprocessed the 5' RACE reads with MiXCR, giving one entry per CDR3 protein. The sample has about 1 million distinct CDR3 sequences; 45% are singletons.

This sequence joins TRBV6-2 or TRBV6-3 and TRBJ2-5; D uncertain. The sequenced material came from blood. This receptor was taken from a woman aged 55 to 70 in good health. CDR3 DNA sequence: TGTGCCAGCAGTTACTCGCCTACCCGGCCAGGCGTAGAGACCCAGTACTTC. Translated: CASSYSPTRPGVETQYF.